This record looks at one T cell receptor (beta chain) sequence and its context. The sample originates from a study of CD8+CD57+ T cells in acquired aplastic anemia. Germline assignment: CDR1 ENHRY and CDR2 SYGVKD. V gave up 11 bases and J gave up 6 bases; unmatched junction bases: 11. The CDR3 length is 13 residues. CDR3 and TCR beta VDJ profiling relied on a genomic DNA template. TCRdb called the reads again in MiXCR, with one record for every CDR3 protein. The sample comprises 250,000 to 300,000 distinct CDR3 sequences, around 60% of which are singletons, and roughly 8% rests with the top ten. The receptor's source is a human donor with severe aplastic anemia or a healthy control (not recorded which). The sample consisted of sorted CD4+, CD8+, or CD8+CD57+ T cells (not recorded which) from PBMCs. The chain is built from TRBV10-3 and TRBJ2-7; TRBD1 agrees at 9 bases. The CDR3: CAARSGTGSEQYF. DNA for the CDR3: TGTGCCGCCAGATCCGGGACAGGGAGCGAGCAGTACTTC.